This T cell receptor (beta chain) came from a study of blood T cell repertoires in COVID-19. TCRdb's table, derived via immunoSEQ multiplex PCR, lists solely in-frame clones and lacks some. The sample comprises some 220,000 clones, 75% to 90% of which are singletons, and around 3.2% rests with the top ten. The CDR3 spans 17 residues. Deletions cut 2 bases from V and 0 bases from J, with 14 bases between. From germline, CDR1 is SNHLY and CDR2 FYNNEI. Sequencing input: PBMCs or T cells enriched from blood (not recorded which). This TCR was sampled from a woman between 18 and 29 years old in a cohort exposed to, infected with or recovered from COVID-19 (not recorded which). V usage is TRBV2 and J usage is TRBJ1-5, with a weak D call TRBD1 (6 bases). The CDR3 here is CASSELLGGDSNQPQHF. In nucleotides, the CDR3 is TGTGCCAGCAGTGAATTGTTAGGGGGAGATAGCAATCAGCCCCAGCATTTT.